This TCR beta chain was observed in a study of breast tumors, draining lymph nodes, adjacent tissues. In TCRdb, the multiplex PCR reads were re-called with MiXCR into one record per CDR3 protein. The data show 170,000 or so distinct CDR3 sequences, 33% seen once. The CDR3 length is 14 residues. Germline CDR1 reads LGHNA; CDR2 reads YSLEER. V lost 4 bases to trimming and J lost 5 bases, with 14 bases between them. The lymph nodes were axillary draining lymph nodes from breast cancer patients. This TCR derives from a female donor with breast cancer. Some clones in this sample may be carry-over from other donors' samples. Sequenced sample: axillary lymph node tissue. The chain joins TRBV4-3 to TRBJ2-5; tentative D call: TRBD2 (5 bases). For the CDR3, the DNA is TGCGCCAGCAGCCCAGACGGACTGCCGGAGACCCAGTACTTC. It is translated as CASSPDGLPETQYF.